This T cell receptor beta chain was obtained from a study of identical twins. General observations from the study: Abundant beta clonotypes from cord blood bore fewer insertions; memory repertoires lacked this pattern.

This clonotype showed up just a few times. As yet, its antigen is unknown. TCRdb re-called the 5' RACE reads with MiXCR, one entry per CDR3 protein. The sample yields about 460,000 distinct CDR3 sequences, approximately 15% seen once. Trimming cost V 2 bases and J 5 bases, with 10 bases left between them. This CDR3 region has 13 residues. Germline V CDR1 and CDR2: MNHEY, SMNVEV (reference sequence). The same data also contributed to another study, on yellow fever vaccine responses in identical twins.

The chain recombines TRBV27 with TRBJ2-7; D perhaps matches TRBD2 (5 bases). The sequence was obtained from a woman aged 18-29 years in good health. The sequenced sample was CD4+ T cells sorted from blood. The DNA of the CDR3 is TGTGCCAGCAGTTTACGGGGTGTGGACGAGCAGTACTTC. Protein: CASSLRGVDEQYF.